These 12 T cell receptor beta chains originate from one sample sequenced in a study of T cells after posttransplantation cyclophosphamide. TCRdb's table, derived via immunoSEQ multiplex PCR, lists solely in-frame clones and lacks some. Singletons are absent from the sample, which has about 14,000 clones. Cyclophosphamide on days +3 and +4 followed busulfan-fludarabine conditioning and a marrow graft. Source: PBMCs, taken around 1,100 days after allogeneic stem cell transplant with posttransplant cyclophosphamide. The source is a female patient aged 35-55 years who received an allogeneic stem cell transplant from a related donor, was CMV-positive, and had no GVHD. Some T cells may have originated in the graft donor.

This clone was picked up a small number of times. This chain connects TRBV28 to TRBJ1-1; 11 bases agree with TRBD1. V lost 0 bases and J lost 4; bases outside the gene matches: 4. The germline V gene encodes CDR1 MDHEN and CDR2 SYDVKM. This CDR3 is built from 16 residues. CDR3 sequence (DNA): TGTGCCAGCAGTTTATGGGGGACAGGGGGAAGCACTGAAGCTTTCTTT. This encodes CASSLWGTGGSTEAFF. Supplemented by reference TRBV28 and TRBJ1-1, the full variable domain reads DVKVTQSSRYLVKRTGEKVFLECVQDMDHENMFWYRQDPGLGLRLIYFSYDVKMKEKGDIPEGYSVSREKKERFSLILESASTNQTSMYLCASSLWGTGGSTEAFFGQGTRLTVV.

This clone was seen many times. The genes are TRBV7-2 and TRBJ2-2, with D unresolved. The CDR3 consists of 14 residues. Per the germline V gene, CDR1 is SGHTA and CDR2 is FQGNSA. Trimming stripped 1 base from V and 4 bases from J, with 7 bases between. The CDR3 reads CASSLGFSTGELFF. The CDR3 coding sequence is TGTGCCAGCAGCTTAGGGTTCAGCACCGGGGAGCTGTTTTTT.

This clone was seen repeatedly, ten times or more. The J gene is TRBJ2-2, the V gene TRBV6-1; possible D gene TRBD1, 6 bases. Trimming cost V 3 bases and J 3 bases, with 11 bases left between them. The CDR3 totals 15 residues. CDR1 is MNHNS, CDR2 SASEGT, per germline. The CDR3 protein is CASSDGGTYTGELFF. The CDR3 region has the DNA TGTGCCAGCAGTGATGGGGGCACATACACCGGGGAGCTGTTTTTT.

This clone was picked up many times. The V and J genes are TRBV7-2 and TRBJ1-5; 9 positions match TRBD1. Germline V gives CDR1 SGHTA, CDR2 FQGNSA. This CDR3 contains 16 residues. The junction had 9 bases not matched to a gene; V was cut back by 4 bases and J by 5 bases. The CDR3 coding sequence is TGTGCCAGCAGCTCCCTGGGACAGGGATGGGATCAGCCCCAGCATTTT. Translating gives CASSSLGQGWDQPQHF. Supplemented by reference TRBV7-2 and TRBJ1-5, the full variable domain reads GAGVSQSPSNKVTEKGKDVELRCDPISGHTALYWYRQSLGQGLEFLIYFQGNSAPDKSGLPSDRFSAERTGGSVSTLTIQRTQQEDSAVYLCASSSLGQGWDQPQHFGDGTRLSIL.

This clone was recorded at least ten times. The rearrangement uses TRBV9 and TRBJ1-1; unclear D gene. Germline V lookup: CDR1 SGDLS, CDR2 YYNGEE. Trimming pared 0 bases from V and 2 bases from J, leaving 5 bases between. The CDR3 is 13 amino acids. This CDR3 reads CASSVVRNTEAFF. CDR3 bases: TGTGCCAGCAGCGTAGTCAGAAACACTGAAGCTTTCTTT.

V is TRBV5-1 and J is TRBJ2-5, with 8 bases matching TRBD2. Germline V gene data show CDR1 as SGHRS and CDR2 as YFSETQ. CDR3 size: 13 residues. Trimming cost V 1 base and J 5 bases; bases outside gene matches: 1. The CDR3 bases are TGCGCCAGCAGCTTGCGGGGGGGGGAGACCCAGTACTTC. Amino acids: CASSLRGGETQYF. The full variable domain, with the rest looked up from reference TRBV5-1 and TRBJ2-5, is KAGVTQTPRYLIKTRGQQVTLSCSPISGHRSVSWYQQTPGQGLQFLFEYFSETQRNKGNFPGRFSGRQFSNSRSEMNVSTLELGDSALYLCASSLRGGETQYFGPGTRLLVL.

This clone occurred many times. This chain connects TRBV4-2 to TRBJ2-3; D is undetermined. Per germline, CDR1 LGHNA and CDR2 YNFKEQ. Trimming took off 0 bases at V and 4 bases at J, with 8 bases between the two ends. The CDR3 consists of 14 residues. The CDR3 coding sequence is TGTGCCAGCAGCCAAGATGACGGGTCAGATACGCAGTATTTT. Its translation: CASSQDDGSDTQYF.

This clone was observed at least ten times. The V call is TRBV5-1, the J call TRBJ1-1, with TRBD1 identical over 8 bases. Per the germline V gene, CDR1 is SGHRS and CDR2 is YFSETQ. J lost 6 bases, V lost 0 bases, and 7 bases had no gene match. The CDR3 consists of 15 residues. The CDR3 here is CASSLAMSGGSEAFF. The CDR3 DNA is TGCGCCAGCAGCTTGGCCATGTCAGGGGGCTCTGAAGCTTTCTTT. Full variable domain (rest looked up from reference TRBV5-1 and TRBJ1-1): KAGVTQTPRYLIKTRGQQVTLSCSPISGHRSVSWYQQTPGQGLQFLFEYFSETQRNKGNFPGRFSGRQFSNSRSEMNVSTLELGDSALYLCASSLAMSGGSEAFFGQGTRLTVV.

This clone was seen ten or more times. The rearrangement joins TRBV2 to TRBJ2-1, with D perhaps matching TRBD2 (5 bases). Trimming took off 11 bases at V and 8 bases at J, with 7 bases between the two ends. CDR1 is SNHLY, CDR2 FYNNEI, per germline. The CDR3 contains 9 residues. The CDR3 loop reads CAAGDEQFF. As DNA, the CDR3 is TGTGCCGCGGGCGATGAGCAGTTCTTC.

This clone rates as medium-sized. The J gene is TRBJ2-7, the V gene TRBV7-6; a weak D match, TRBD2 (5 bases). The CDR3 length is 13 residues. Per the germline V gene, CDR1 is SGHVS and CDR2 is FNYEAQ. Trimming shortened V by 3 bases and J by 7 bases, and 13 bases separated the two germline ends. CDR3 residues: CASSLSPPGEQYF. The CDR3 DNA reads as TGTGCCAGCAGCTTGTCGCCCCCGGGAGAGCAGTACTTC.

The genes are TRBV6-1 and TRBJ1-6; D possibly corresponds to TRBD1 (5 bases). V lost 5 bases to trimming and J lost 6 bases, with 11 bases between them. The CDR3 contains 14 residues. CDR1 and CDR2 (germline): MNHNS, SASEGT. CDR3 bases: TGTGCCAGCAGTTATCAGGGTTCTAATTCACCCCTCCACTTT. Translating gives CASSYQGSNSPLHF.

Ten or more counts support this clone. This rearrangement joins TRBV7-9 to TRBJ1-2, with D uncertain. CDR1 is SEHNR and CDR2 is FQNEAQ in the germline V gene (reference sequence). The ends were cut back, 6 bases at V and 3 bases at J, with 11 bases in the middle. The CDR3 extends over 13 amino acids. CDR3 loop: CASRYRSDYGYTF. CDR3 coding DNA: TGTGCCAGCAGGTACCGTTCGGACTATGGCTACACCTTC.